The 7 T cell receptor beta chains below come from one sample, sequenced in a study of T cells in Graves' hyperthyroidism and ophthalmopathy. What was amplified from RNA transcripts were TCR beta CDR3 regions. An initial round of RT-PCR targeting the TCR CDR3 relied on the HTBI primer set. TCRdb analysed the multiplex PCR reads with MiXCR anew, one entry per CDR3 protein. The sample carries about 610,000 distinct CDR3 sequences, 15% to 20% recorded once. The sequenced sample consisted of blood. These receptor sequences come from a middle-aged woman with Graves' ophthalmopathy.

This clonotype was picked up a small number of times. This chain connects TRBV20-1 to TRBJ2-1, with 7 bases that match TRBD2. The CDR3 consists of 16 residues. Per germline, CDR1 DFQATT and CDR2 SNEGSKA (reference sequence). Germline trimming cut 0 bases from V and 2 bases from J; bases unmatched to any gene: 7. CDR3 protein: CSARDPLGGTYNEQFF. The CDR3 DNA reads TGCAGTGCTAGAGACCCTCTCGGGGGGACCTACAATGAGCAGTTCTTC.

The chain has TRBV6-2 or TRBV6-3 and TRBJ1-1; no firm D call. This CDR3 has 14 residues. Germline CDR1 MNHEY, CDR2 SVGEGT. The V gene lost 6 bases and the J gene lost 10 bases, with 21 bases spanning the gap. In DNA form, the CDR3 reads TGTGCCAGCAGAAGCTCAGACTTGACCCCCGGAGCTTTCTTT. It is translated as CASRSSDLTPGAFF.

This clonotype has at least ten counts. This chain's CDR3 is CASSGRRIGGQRYEQYF. CDR3 sequence (DNA): TGTGCCAGCAGTGGTCGCCGAATAGGTGGGCAGCGCTACGAGCAGTACTTC. V and J are TRBV28 and TRBJ2-7; unclear D gene. This CDR3 has 17 amino acids. Deletions cut 5 bases from V and 3 bases from J, with 23 bases between. Germline loops: CDR1 MDHEN, CDR2 SYDVKM.

The chain has TRBV11-2 and TRBJ2-7; D gene unclear. CDR1 SGHAT and CDR2 FQNNGV come from the germline V gene. The ends were cut back, 1 base at V and 5 bases at J, with 12 bases in the middle. This CDR3 is 14 amino acids long. The DNA for the CDR3 is TGTGCCAGCAGCTTAGTCGCAGGAGTCCACGAGCAGTACTTC. It translates to CASSLVAGVHEQYF.

This clonotype was found a few times. The chain recombines TRBV15 with TRBJ1-6; D is uncertain. Germline values: CDR1 LNHNV, CDR2 YYDKDF (reference sequence). Trimming stripped 1 base from V and 13 bases from J, with 11 bases between. The CDR3 contains 13 residues. The CDR3 loop reads CATSRGSRAPLHF. In nucleotides, the CDR3 is TGTGCCACCAGCAGAGGCAGTCGTGCCCCCCTCCACTTT. Drawing the rest from reference TRBV15 and TRBJ1-6, the complete variable domain is DAMVIQNPRYQVTQFGKPVTLSCSQTLNHNVMYWYQQKSSQAPKLLFHYYDKDFNNEADTPDNFQSRRPNTSFCFLDIRSPGLGDTAMYLCATSRGSRAPLHFGNGTRLTVT.

There are many counts of this clonotype. The rearrangement joins TRBV20-1 to TRBJ2-1; D may be TRBD2 (5 bases). This CDR3 contains 11 residues. Looked up from germline, CDR1 is DFQATT and CDR2 is SNEGSKA (reference sequence). V lost 4 bases and J 10 bases, leaving 11 bases between the germline ends. CDR3 sequence (DNA): TGCAGTGCTAACGGCGGGTGGGAGCAGTTCTTC. Translating gives CSANGGWEQFF.

The sample holds many counts of this clonotype. As DNA, the CDR3 is TGTGCCAGCAGCTCTAACACCGGGAACACTGAAGCTTTCTTT. As protein: CASSSNTGNTEAFF. The rearrangement links TRBV12-3 or TRBV12-4 to TRBJ1-1; no clear D gene. This CDR3 has 14 residues. Trimming shortened V by 6 bases and J by 1 base, and 12 bases separated the two germline ends.